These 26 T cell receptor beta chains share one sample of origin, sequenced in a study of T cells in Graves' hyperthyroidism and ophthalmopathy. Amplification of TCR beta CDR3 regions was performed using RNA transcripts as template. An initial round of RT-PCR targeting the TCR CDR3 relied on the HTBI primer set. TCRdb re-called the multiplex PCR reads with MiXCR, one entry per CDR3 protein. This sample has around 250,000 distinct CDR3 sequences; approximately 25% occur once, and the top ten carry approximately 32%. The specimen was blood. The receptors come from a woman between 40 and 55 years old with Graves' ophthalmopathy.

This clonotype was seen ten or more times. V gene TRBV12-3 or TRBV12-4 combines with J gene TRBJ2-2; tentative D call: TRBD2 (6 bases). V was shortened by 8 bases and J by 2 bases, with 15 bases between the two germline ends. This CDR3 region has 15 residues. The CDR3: CASVSSVRNTGELFF. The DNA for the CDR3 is TGTGCCAGCGTCTCTAGCGTAAGAAACACCGGGGAGCTGTTTTTT.

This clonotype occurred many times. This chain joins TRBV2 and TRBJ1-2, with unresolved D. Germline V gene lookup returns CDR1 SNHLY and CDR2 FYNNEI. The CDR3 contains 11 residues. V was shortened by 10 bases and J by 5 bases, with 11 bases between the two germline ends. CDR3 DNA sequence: TGTGCCAACACACCATCGTATGGCTACACCTTC. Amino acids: CANTPSYGYTF. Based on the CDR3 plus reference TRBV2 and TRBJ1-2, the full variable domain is EPEVTQTPSHQVTQMGQEVILRCVPISNHLYFYWYRQILGQKVEFLVSFYNNEISEKSEIFDDQFSVERPDGSNFTLKIRSTKLEDSAMYFCANTPSYGYTFGSGTRLTVV.

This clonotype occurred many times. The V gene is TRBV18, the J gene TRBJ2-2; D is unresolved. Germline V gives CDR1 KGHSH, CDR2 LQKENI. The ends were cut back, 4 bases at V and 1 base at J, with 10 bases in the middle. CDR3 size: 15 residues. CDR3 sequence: CASSLSRRNTGELFF. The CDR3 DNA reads TGTGCCAGCTCACTTTCGCGGAGGAACACCGGGGAGCTGTTTTTT.

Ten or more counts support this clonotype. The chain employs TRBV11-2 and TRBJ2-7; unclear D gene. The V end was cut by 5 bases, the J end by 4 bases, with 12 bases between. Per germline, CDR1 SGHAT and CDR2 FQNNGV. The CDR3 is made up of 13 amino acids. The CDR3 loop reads CASSPPLGYEQYF. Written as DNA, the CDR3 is TGTGCCAGCAGCCCTCCTCTAGGGTACGAGCAGTACTTC.

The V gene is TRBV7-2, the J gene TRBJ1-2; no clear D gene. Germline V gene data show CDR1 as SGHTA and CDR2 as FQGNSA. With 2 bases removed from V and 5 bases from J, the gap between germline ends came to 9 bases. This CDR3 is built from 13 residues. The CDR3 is CASSLKAPYGYTF. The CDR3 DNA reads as TGTGCCAGCAGCTTAAAGGCCCCTTATGGCTACACCTTC. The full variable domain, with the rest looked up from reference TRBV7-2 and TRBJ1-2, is GAGVSQSPSNKVTEKGKDVELRCDPISGHTALYWYRQSLGQGLEFLIYFQGNSAPDKSGLPSDRFSAERTGGSVSTLTIQRTQQEDSAVYLCASSLKAPYGYTFGSGTRLTVV.

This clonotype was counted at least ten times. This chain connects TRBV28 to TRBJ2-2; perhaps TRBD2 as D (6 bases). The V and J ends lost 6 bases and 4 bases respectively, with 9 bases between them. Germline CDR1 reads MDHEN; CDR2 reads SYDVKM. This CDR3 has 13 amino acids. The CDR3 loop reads CASRGGTTGELFF. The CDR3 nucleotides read TGTGCCAGCAGGGGCGGGACCACCGGGGAGCTGTTTTTT.

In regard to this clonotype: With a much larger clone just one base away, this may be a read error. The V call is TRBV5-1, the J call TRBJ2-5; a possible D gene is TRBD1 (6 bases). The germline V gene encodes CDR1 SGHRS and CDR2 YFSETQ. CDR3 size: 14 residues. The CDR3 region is CANSFHEGEETQYF. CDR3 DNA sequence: TGCGCCAACAGCTTCCACGAGGGGGAAGAGACCCAGTACTTC.

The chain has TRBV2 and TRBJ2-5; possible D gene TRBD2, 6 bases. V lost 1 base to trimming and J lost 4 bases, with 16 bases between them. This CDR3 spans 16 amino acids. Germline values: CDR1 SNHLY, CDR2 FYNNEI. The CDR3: CASSEVVGRGGETQYF. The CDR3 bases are TGTGCCAGCAGTGAAGTTGTAGGCCGGGGAGGAGAGACCCAGTACTTC.

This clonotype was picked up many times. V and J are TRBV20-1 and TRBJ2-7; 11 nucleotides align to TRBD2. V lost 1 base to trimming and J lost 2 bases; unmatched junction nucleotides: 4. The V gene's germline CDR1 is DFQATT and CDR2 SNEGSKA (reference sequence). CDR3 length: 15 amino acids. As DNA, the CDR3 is TGCAGTGCTAGAGGAGTAGCGGGAGGGCCCTACGAGCAGTACTTC. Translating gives CSARGVAGGPYEQYF.

In DNA, the CDR3 is TGTGCCAGCAGTTTCATCGGAGGGGGCAACTATGGCTACACCTTC. Its protein is CASSFIGGGNYGYTF. The rearrangement uses TRBV28 and TRBJ1-2; 7 nucleotides line up with TRBD1. Trimming removed 3 bases from V and 2 bases from J; junction bases left unmatched: 6. Per germline, CDR1 MDHEN and CDR2 SYDVKM. The CDR3 runs to 15 residues.

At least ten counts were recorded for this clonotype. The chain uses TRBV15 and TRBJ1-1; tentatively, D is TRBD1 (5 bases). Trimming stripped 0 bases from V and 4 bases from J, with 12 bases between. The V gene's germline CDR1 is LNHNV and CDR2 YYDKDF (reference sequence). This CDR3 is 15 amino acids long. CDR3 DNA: TGTGCCACCAGCAGAGATCAAGGGGAGGGCACTGAAGCTTTCTTT. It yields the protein CATSRDQGEGTEAFF.

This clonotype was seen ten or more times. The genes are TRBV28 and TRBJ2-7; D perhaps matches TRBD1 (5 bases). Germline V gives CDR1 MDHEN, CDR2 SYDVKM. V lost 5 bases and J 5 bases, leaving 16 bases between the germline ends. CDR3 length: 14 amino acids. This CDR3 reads CASSATGPYDEQYF. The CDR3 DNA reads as TGTGCCAGCAGTGCCACAGGTCCCTACGACGAGCAGTACTTC.

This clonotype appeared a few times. The CDR3 bases are TGTGCCACCAGTGCGGACAGGCGAGACACTGAAGCTTTCTTT. It yields the protein CATSADRRDTEAFF. The chain is built from TRBV24-1 and TRBJ1-1; 7 bases agree with TRBD1. Germline loops: CDR1 KGHDR, CDR2 SFDVKD. There are 14 residues in the CDR3. J lost 3 bases, V lost 5 bases, and 5 bases had no gene match.

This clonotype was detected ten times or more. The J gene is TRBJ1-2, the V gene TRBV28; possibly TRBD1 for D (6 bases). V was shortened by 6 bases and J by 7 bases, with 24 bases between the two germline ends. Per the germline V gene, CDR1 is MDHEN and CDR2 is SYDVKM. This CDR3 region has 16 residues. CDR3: CASRPSQGGKYSGYTF. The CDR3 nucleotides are TGTGCCAGCAGACCATCACAGGGAGGAAAGTATTCTGGCTACACCTTC.

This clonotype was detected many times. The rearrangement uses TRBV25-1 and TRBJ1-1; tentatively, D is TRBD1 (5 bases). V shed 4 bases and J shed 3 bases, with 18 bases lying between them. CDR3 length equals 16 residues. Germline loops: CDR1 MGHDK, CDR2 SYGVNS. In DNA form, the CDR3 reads TGTGCCAGCAGTGGCCCCGCGGGACGGAGGGACACTGAAGCTTTCTTT. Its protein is CASSGPAGRRDTEAFF.

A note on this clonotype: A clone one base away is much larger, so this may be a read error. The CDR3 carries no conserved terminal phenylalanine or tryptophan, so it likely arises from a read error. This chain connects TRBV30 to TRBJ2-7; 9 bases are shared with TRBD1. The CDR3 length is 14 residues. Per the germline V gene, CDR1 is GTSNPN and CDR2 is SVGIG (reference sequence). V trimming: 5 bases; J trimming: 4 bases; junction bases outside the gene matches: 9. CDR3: CAWGTGTGMYEQYL. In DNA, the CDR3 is TGTGCCTGGGGAACCGGGACAGGGATGTACGAGCAGTACCTC.

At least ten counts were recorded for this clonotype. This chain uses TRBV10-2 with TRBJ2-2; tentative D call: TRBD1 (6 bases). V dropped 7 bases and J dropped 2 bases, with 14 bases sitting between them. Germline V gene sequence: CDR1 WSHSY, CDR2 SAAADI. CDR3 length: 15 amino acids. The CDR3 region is CASKVVQGNTGELFF. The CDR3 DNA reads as TGCGCCAGCAAGGTCGTACAGGGTAACACCGGGGAGCTGTTTTTT.

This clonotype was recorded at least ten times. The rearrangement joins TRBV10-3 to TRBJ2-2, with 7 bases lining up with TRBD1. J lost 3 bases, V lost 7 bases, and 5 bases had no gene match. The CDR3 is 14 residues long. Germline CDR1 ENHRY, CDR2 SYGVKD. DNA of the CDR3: TGTGCCATCAAACAGGGGACCGACACCGGGGAGCTGTTTTTT. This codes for CAIKQGTDTGELFF.

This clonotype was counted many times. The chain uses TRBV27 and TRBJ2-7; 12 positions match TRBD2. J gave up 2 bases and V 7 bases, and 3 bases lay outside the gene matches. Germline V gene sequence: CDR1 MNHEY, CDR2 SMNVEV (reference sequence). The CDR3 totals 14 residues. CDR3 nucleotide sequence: TGTGCCAGCACTTCTAGCGGGAGGGCCTACGAGCAGTACTTC. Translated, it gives CASTSSGRAYEQYF.

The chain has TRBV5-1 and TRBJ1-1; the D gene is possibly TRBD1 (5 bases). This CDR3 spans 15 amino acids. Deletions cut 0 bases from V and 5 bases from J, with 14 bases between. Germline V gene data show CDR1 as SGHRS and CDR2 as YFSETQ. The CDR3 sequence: CASSLARALGTEAFF. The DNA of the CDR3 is TGCGCCAGCAGCTTGGCCAGGGCGCTGGGGACTGAAGCTTTCTTT.

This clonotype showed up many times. The CDR3 spells CASSFGGKGNQPQHF. For the CDR3, the DNA is TGTGCCAGCAGTTTCGGGGGTAAGGGCAATCAGCCCCAGCATTTT. The gene calls are TRBV6-2 or TRBV6-3 and TRBJ1-5; maybe TRBD1 (5 bases). V lost 4 bases to trimming and J lost 2 bases, with 12 bases between them. Germline CDR1 and CDR2: MNHEY and SVGEGT. This CDR3 spans 15 amino acids.

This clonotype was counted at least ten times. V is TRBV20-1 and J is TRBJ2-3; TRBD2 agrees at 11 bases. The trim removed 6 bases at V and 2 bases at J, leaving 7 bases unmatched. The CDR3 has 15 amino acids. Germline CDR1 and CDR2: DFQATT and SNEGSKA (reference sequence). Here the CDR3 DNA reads TGCAGTGCCAATCGACTAGCGGGGTACACAGATACGCAGTATTTT. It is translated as CSANRLAGYTDTQYF.

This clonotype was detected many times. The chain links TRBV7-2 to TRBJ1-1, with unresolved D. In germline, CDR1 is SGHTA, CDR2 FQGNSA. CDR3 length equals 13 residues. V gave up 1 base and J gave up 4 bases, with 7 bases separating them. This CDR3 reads CASSLEWSTEAFF. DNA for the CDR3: TGTGCCAGCAGCTTAGAGTGGAGCACTGAAGCTTTCTTT.

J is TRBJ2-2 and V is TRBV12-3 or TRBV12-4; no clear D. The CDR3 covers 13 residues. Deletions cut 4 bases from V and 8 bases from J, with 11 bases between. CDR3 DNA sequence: TGTGCCAGCAGTTACCAGCGTGAGGGGGAGCTGTTTTTT. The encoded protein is CASSYQREGELFF.

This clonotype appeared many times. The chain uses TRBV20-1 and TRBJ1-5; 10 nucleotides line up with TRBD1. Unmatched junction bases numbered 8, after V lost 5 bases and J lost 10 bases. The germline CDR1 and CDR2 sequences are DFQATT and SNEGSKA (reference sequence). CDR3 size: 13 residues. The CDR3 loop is CSAGTGASFPQHF. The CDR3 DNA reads TGCAGTGCTGGGACAGGGGCCTCGTTTCCCCAGCATTTT.

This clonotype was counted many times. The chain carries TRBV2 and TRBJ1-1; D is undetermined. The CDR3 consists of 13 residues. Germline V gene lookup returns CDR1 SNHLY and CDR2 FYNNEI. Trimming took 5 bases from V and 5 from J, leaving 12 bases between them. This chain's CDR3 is CASSLDHGTEAFF. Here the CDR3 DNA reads TGTGCCAGCAGTCTGGATCATGGGACTGAAGCTTTCTTT.